This TCR beta chain is drawn from a study of shared clonotypes between healthy human individuals. Produced via immunoSEQ multiplex PCR; TCRdb's table is partial and in-frame only. The sample has hundreds of thousands of clones, roughly 98% seen once; the top ten hold roughly 0.29%. CD45RO-negative, CCR7-selected cells formed the naive CD8 fraction, which excluded terminally differentiated effector memory CD45RA+ cells. Whole-study findings and limits: Naive subsets, compared against memory subsets, generally had larger estimated richness values. A few donors had about 5% of their naive CD4 clonotypes in common.

Regarding this clone: What it binds is not known.

Sequenced material: naive CD8+ T cells sorted from blood. This receptor was obtained from a man aged 30 to 39 in good health.

The CDR3 DNA sequence: TGTGCCAGCAGCTTAGCACAGCTTTGGGGGGGAGGGAGCACAGATACGCAGTATTTT. Its protein is CASSLAQLWGGGSTDTQYF. This chain connects TRBV7-2 to TRBJ2-3; 7 bases map to TRBD2. Losses at the gene ends were 0 bases for V and 0 bases for J; bases not matched to a gene: 12. Germline lookup yields CDR1 SGHTA and CDR2 FQGNSA. This CDR3 contains 19 residues.